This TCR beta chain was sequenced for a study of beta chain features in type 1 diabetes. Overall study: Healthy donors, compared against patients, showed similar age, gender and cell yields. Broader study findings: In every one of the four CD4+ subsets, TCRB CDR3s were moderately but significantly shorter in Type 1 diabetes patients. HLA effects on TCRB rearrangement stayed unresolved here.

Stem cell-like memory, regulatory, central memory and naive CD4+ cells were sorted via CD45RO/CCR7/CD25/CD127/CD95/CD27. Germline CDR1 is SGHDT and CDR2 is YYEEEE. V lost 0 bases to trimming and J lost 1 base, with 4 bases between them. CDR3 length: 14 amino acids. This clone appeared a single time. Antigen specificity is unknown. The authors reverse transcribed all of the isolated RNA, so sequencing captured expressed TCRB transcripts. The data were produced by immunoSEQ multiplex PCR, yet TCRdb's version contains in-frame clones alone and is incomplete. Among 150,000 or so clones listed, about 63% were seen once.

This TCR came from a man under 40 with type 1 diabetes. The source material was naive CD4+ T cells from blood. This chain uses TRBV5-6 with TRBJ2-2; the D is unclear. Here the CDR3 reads CASSLAGNTGELFF. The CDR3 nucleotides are TGTGCCAGCAGCTTGGCTGGGAACACCGGGGAGCTGTTTTTT. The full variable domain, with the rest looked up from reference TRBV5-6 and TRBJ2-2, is DAGVTQSPTHLIKTRGQQVTLRCSPKSGHDTVSWYQQALGQGPQFIFQYYEEEERQRGNFPDRFSGHQFPNYSSELNVNALLLGDSALYLCASSLAGNTGELFFGEGSRLTVL.